Below, 15 T cell receptor beta chains from the same sample are listed, as sequenced in a study of blood T cell repertoires in COVID-19. Using immunoSEQ multiplex PCR, the repertoire was profiled, and TCRdb retains in-frame clones only, with some absent. The sample includes roughly 59,000 clones, roughly 80% of them seen just once. The sequencing sample was made of peripheral blood. The receptor source for this set is a human donor in a cohort sampled during active COVID-19.

This clone was picked up a small number of times. The gene calls are TRBV19 and TRBJ2-1; TRBD1 might be the D (5 bases). Germline loops: CDR1 LNHDA, CDR2 SQIVND (reference sequence). This CDR3 region has 15 residues. Trimming stripped 7 bases from V and 4 bases from J, with 17 bases between. The CDR3 DNA reads as TGTGCCAGTACCGATCCGAGGACAAAGTACAATGAGCAGTTCTTC. Translating gives CASTDPRTKYNEQFF.

This sequence joins TRBV10-3 and TRBJ2-1; D gene uncertain. Deletions cut 2 bases from V and 0 bases from J, with 11 bases between. Germline values: CDR1 ENHRY, CDR2 SYGVKD. This CDR3 region has 16 residues. This CDR3 is CAISEERADSYNEQFF. The CDR3 DNA is TGTGCCATCAGTGAGGAACGCGCCGACTCCTACAATGAGCAGTTCTTC.

This clone is a singleton in its sample. The chain uses TRBV28 and TRBJ1-1; D perhaps matches TRBD1 (6 bases). The CDR3 consists of 12 residues. Germline CDR1 and CDR2: MDHEN and SYDVKM. Trimming took 8 bases from V and 3 from J, leaving 10 bases between them. This CDR3 is CASLQGYTEAFF. The CDR3 DNA reads TGTGCCAGCTTACAGGGTTACACTGAAGCTTTCTTT.

The rearrangement links TRBV5-8 to TRBJ2-3; D might be TRBD1 (6 bases). CDR3 length: 16 residues. V was pared by 4 bases and J by 6 bases, with 21 bases between. Germline CDR1 SGHTS, CDR2 YDEGEE. The CDR3 nucleotides read TGTGCCAGCAGCAAAGGACAGTCGTTCCTTGGGGATACGCAGTATTTT. This gives the protein CASSKGQSFLGDTQYF.

Comment on this clone: Germline and junction disagree at one end, which may indicate a read error. The chain couples TRBV5-6 to TRBJ2-7; D is perhaps TRBD1 (5 bases). In germline, CDR1 is SGHDT, CDR2 YYEEEE. CDR3 length equals 13 residues. As DNA, the CDR3 is TGTGCCAGCAGCTTAGGGGTCTCCCACGAGCAGTACTTC. Protein sequence: CASSLGVSHEQYF.

This sequence joins TRBV28 and TRBJ2-3; TRBD1 matches at 11 bases. The CDR3 is made up of 15 amino acids. The germline CDR1 and CDR2 sequences are MDHEN and SYDVKM. The trim removed 6 bases at V and 1 base at J, leaving 3 bases unmatched. The CDR3 nucleotides are TGTGCCAGCAGCTGGGACAGGGGGGGCACAGATACGCAGTATTTT. Encoded protein: CASSWDRGGTDTQYF.

The rearrangement joins TRBV5-5 to TRBJ1-6; D is perhaps TRBD1 (5 bases). This CDR3 comprises 14 residues. Looked up from germline, CDR1 is SGHKS and CDR2 is YYEKEE (reference sequence). Deletions cut 3 bases from V and 11 bases from J, with 15 bases between. In DNA form, the CDR3 reads TGTGCCAGCAGCTCCAACAGGCCTGGTCCACCCCTCCACTTT. It codes for CASSSNRPGPPLHF.

This clone has more than one count but fewer than ten. This chain links TRBV6-5 with TRBJ1-2; D may be TRBD1 (5 bases). CDR1 is MNHEY, CDR2 SVGAGI, per germline. Trimming cost V 1 base and J 4 bases, with 13 bases left between them. This CDR3 spans 15 amino acids. The CDR3 DNA reads TGTGCCAGCAGTTACTGGGGTGACAGCCTCTATGGCTACACCTTC. It is translated as CASSYWGDSLYGYTF.

The rearrangement joins TRBV28 to TRBJ2-1, with a weak D call TRBD2 (5 bases). This CDR3 comprises 15 residues. V was pared by 2 bases and J by 3 bases, with 11 bases between. Germline V gene sequence: CDR1 MDHEN, CDR2 SYDVKM. In DNA form, the CDR3 reads TGTGCCAGCAGTTTACTGGACGGGAACTACAATGAGCAGTTCTTC. It encodes CASSLLDGNYNEQFF.

V usage is TRBV19 and J usage is TRBJ1-3; D is uncertain. The CDR3 is 15 amino acids. The V gene's germline CDR1 is LNHDA and CDR2 SQIVND (reference sequence). V was pared by 3 bases and J by 2 bases, with 11 bases between. This chain's CDR3 is CASSMATITGNTIYF. The CDR3 DNA follows: TGTGCCAGTAGTATGGCGACAATCACTGGAAACACCATATATTTT.

The rearrangement uses TRBV2 and TRBJ2-1, with TRBD1 matching 7 bases. Germline V gene sequence: CDR1 SNHLY, CDR2 FYNNEI. This CDR3 comprises 14 residues. The junction had 9 bases not matched to a gene; V was cut back by 6 bases and J by 7 bases. In DNA, the CDR3 is TGTGCCAGCAGGGGGGACAGAGCAACAAATGAGCAGTTCTTC. Protein: CASRGDRATNEQFF.

This clone was recorded only once. The V and J genes are TRBV24-1 and TRBJ2-7, with 14 bases lining up with TRBD2. Trimming at V came to 2 bases and at J to 4 bases, leaving 0 bases not matched to a gene. The CDR3 length is 15 residues. Germline V gene lookup returns CDR1 KGHDR and CDR2 SFDVKD. DNA for the CDR3: TGTGCCACCAGTGATTGGACTAGCGGGAGGTACGAGCAGTACTTC. Amino acids: CATSDWTSGRYEQYF.

The CDR3 protein is CASSWDRDTNYGYTF. CDR3 coding DNA: TGTGCCAGCAGCTGGGATCGGGACACTAACTATGGCTACACCTTC. The V and J genes are TRBV5-5 and TRBJ1-2; a possible D gene is TRBD1 (6 bases). CDR1 and CDR2 from the germline V gene are SGHKS and YYEKEE (reference sequence). The CDR3 has 15 residues. V dropped 3 bases and J dropped 0 bases, with 12 bases sitting between them.

The chain carries TRBV6-2 or TRBV6-3 and TRBJ1-1; tentative D call: TRBD1 (6 bases). Trimming stripped 6 bases from V and 6 bases from J, with 17 bases between. The CDR3 contains 14 residues. Germline assignment: CDR1 MNHEY and CDR2 SVGEGT. The CDR3 sequence: CASSQPQGVAEAFF. CDR3 bases: TGTGCCAGCAGCCAACCACAGGGAGTGGCTGAAGCTTTCTTT.

J is TRBJ2-2 and V is TRBV11-3; 11 bases match TRBD2. J gave up 6 bases and V 5 bases, and 8 bases lay outside the gene matches. The germline gives CDR1 SGHNT, CDR2 YENEEA. This CDR3 comprises 16 residues. For the CDR3, the DNA is TGTGCCAGCAGCCTCAGACTAGCGGGAACCGCCGGGGAGCTGTTTTTT. Its protein is CASSLRLAGTAGELFF.